The T cell receptor beta chain under discussion was sequenced for a study of beta chain features in type 1 diabetes. Study-level information: Patient and healthy donor groups were alike in age, gender and cell yields.

CDR3 size: 15 residues. Germline V CDR1 and CDR2: MNHEY, SMNVEV (reference sequence). V was cut by 4 bases and J by 4 bases, with 15 bases left in between. Purities over 98% were achieved in all sorted populations. The isolated RNA, all of it, was reverse transcribed, so expressed TCRB transcripts were what got sequenced. The protocol was immunoSEQ multiplex PCR, while the TCRdb copy is restricted to in-frame clones and leaves out a portion. The repertoire holds around 160,000 clones, about 51% seen once, with under 0.45% in the top ten. The TCR was taken from a young man in good health. Sequenced material: Tregs from blood. The gene calls are TRBV27 and TRBJ2-3, with D perhaps matching TRBD1 (6 bases). In DNA, the CDR3 is TGTGCCAGCAGTTCTTCCTACAGGGTAGCAGATACGCAGTATTTT. This sequence encodes CASSSSYRVADTQYF.